Given below is one T cell receptor beta chain in context. No antigen is known for it. No clone much larger than this one lies a single base away; base qualities are absent. The identical CDR3 is also encoded by other nucleotide sequences in the sample. The data belong to a study of OX40 agonist ivuxolimab in advanced cancers. For context, the study as a whole: Ivuxolimab, which targeted the costimulatory receptor OX40 (CD134), was an agonistic, fully human IgG2 monoclonal antibody. Intravenous ivuxolimab was administered to patients every 2 weeks at six dose levels: 0.01, 0.1, 0.3, 1.5, 3 and 10 mg/kg. Among the approximately 54 dose-escalation patients, about 20 had hepatocellular carcinoma, 15 or so melanoma, 9 renal cell carcinoma and 9 head and neck cancer. The dose-escalation cohort was roughly 87% male with a mean age of about 60 years, ranging from roughly 23 to 80. Prior anti-PD-1, anti-PD-L1 or anti-CTLA-4 therapy was permitted, and about 40% of dose-escalation patients had received checkpoint inhibitors. Partial responses occurred in three dose-escalation patients, of whom one had hepatocellular carcinoma and two had cutaneous melanoma. Peripheral TCRbeta sequencing was intended to test whether TCR sequence diversity was altered and clonal T-cell expansion was caused by ivuxolimab. The paper covers the monotherapy dose-escalation part of the phase I ivuxolimab trial, which included N of about 51 patients. On the study overall, not on this receptor specifically: Low levels of normalized T-cell clonal expansion were also seen in some patients who did not respond. Clonal expansion of both CD4+ and CD8+ blood T cells was observed from baseline to week 6 at doses 0.1 to 3.0 mg/kg. The antigen specificity of the clonally expanded peripheral T cells was not determined. After ivuxolimab, more expanded clones were found on average in CD8+ T cells than in CD4+ T cells. In the 0.1-3.0 mg/kg groups, partial responders were among the patients with the lowest normalized peripheral clonal expansion, particularly in CD8+ T cells.

To sequence the TCRbeta CDR3 region, genomic DNA was isolated from the sorted cells. TCRbeta CDR3 regions were sequenced using the immunoSEQ Assay. TCRdb mirrors the immuneACCESS table, restricted to in-frame sequences. Some clones are absent from its copies; in checked studies, under half trace to an unresolved V gene, and the reason for the others is unknown. The sample contains roughly 150,000 clones, roughly 92% of them found a single time. The ten most abundant clones make up about 0.31% of the sample. Patients with autoimmune disease history or receiving systemic immunosuppression were excluded from the trial. Peripheral blood for TCR sequencing was collected from all dose cohorts at baseline, on cycle 4 day 1, and on cycle 7 day 1. Samples came from an open-label, multicenter, first-in-human phase I dose-escalation trial of ivuxolimab. The trial enrolled adults with locally advanced or metastatic head and neck squamous cell, hepatocellular, melanoma or renal cell carcinoma. Before TCR sequencing, CD4+ and CD8+ T cells were separately sorted from peripheral blood.

Taken from the germline V gene, the CDR1 and CDR2 loops are SGHTA and FQGNSA. Including cysteine and phenylalanine, the CDR3 has 11 amino acids. CDR3 DNA only is kept here, 33 bases in frame from base 1. V is clipped by 8 bases and J by 3 bases, and the sequence between their germline boundaries is 6 bases long. The sequencing used CD4+ or CD8+ T cells sorted from blood, collected in a trial of the OX40 agonist ivuxolimab. The chain employs TRBV7-2 and TRBJ2-3; the D gene is unclear. This clonotype was obtained from an adult with an advanced solid tumor such as melanoma, head and neck, liver or kidney cancer. Here is the DNA: TGTGCCAGCGGAGAGACAGATACGCAGTATTTT. The translation is CASGETDTQYF.